This T cell receptor (beta chain) was recorded in a study of vaccination and CD4 T cells after COVID-19. Study findings and constraints: In convalescent patients, a median about 90% of reactive clones appeared only post-vaccination.

Trimming removed 4 bases at V and 8 bases at J, with 5 bases between. Germline-derived CDR1 and CDR2 are MDHEN and SYDVKM. CDR3 size: 10 residues. Treatment noted: roughly 11-day PBMC culture with coronavirus spike peptide pools or control peptides (ViraFEST assay). Scientists ran DNA taken from cultured CD4+ T cells through the Oncomine TCR Beta short-read assay for sequencing. From the PCR reads, TCRdb called clonotypes with MiXCR, one entry per CDR3 protein. Here the sample spans 20,000 to 25,000 distinct CDR3 sequences, 60% to 75% being singletons. This clonotype was detected once. Its cognate antigen is unknown.

The sample consisted of CD4+ T cells from blood, cultured in vitro. V is TRBV28 and J is TRBJ1-2; unclear D gene. The TCR originated in a human donor who had recovered from COVID-19. CDR3: CASSSGGYTF. The CDR3 bases are TGTGCCAGCAGTTCCGGCGGCTACACCTTC.